This T cell receptor (beta chain) originates from a study of shared clonotypes between healthy human individuals. Study details: Samples came from two female and a few male donors aged 18 to 49.

With regard to this clone: What it binds is unknown.

The CDR3 consists of 15 residues. V was cut by 2 bases and J by 1 base, with 11 bases left in between. CDR1 is MNHEY, CDR2 SVGAGI, per germline. Sorted-subset replicate PCRs used about 0.2 ug DNA, about 30,000 T cell genomes. Clones were sequenced by immunoSEQ multiplex PCR, and TCRdb holds only the in-frame ones, with some missing. The sample includes more than 2,000,000 clones, 90% to 95% of them seen just once. CD45RA-negative memory and CD45RA+ naive subsets were split from the CD4+ cells. Points from the study as a whole: Clonotype sharing levels among donors were expected to vary with sequencing depth.

The J gene is TRBJ1-2, the V gene TRBV6-5, with D possibly matching TRBD1 (5 bases). Sequencing used naive CD4+ T cells from PBMCs. Subset here: CD45RA+ positively selected. This clonotype was obtained from a man aged 18-30 years in good health. Some clones in this sample may be carry-over from other donors' samples. The CDR3 DNA follows: TGTGCCAGCAGTTACCGGGGCGACGTTAACTATGGCTACACCTTC. It specifies CASSYRGDVNYGYTF.